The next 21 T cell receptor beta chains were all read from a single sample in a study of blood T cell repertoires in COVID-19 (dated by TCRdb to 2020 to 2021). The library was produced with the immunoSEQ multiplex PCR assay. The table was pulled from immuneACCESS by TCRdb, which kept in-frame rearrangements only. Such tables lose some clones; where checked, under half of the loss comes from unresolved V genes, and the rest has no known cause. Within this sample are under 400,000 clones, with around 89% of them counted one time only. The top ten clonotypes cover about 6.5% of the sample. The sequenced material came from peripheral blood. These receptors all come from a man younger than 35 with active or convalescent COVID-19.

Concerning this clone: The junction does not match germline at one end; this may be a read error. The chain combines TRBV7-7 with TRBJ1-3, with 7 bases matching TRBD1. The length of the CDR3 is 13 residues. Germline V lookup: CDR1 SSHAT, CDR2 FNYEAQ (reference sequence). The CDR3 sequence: CASSIAQGDTIYF. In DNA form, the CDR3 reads TGTGCCAGCAGCATAGCTCAGGGGGACACCATATATTTT.

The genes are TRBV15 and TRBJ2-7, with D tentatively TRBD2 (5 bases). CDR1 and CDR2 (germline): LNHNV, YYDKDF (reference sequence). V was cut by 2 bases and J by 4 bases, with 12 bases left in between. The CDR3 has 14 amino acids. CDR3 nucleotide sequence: TGTGCCACCAGCAGACGGTCCGCGGGTTACGAGCAGTACTTC. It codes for CATSRRSAGYEQYF.

The CDR3: CASSQVGSRDSNQPQHF. The DNA of the CDR3 is TGCGCCAGCAGCCAAGTTGGTTCGAGGGATAGCAATCAGCCCCAGCATTTT. The V and J genes are TRBV4-1 and TRBJ1-5; D ambiguous. Trimming cost V 1 base and J 0 bases, with 13 bases left between them. Germline CDR1 reads MGHRA; CDR2 reads YSYEKL. This CDR3 is built from 17 residues.

For the CDR3, the DNA is TGTGCCAGCAGCTCACGTCCGGGACAGGGGGATCAGCCCCAGCATTTT. As protein: CASSSRPGQGDQPQHF. The chain has TRBV5-4 and TRBJ1-5; TRBD1 agrees at 11 bases. Germline-derived CDR1 and CDR2 are SGHNT and YYREEE (reference sequence). The CDR3 spans 16 residues. The junction had 7 bases not matched to a gene; V was cut back by 3 bases and J by 5 bases.

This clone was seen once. The CDR3 loop reads CASTQGGETHYEQYF. DNA for the CDR3: TGTGCCAGCACCCAGGGAGGGGAGACCCACTACGAGCAGTACTTC. J is TRBJ2-7 and V is TRBV7-9; 7 nucleotides agree with TRBD2. In germline, CDR1 is SEHNR, CDR2 FQNEAQ (reference sequence). Losses at the gene ends were 7 bases for V and 3 bases for J; bases not matched to a gene: 12. CDR3 length: 15 residues.

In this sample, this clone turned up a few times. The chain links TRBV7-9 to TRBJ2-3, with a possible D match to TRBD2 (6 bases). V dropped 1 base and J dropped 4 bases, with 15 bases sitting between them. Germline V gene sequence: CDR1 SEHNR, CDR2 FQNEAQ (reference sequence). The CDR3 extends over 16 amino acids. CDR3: CASSLGAGSFADTQYF. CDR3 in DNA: TGTGCCAGCAGCTTAGGGGCGGGGAGTTTCGCAGATACGCAGTATTTT. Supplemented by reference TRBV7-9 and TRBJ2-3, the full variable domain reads DTGVSQNPRHKITKRGQNVTFRCDPISEHNRLYWYRQTLGQGPEFLTYFQNEAQLEKSRLLSDRFSAERPKGSFSTLEIQRTEQGDSAMYLCASSLGAGSFADTQYFGPGTRLTVL.

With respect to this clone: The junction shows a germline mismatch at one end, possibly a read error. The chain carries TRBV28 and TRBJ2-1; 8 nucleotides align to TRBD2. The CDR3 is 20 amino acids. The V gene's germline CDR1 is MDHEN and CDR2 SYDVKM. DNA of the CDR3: TGTACCAGCAGTTGGTCCCCTCAAGCGGGAGACTCGATCAACTACAATGAGCAGTTCTTC. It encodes CTSSWSPQAGDSINYNEQFF.

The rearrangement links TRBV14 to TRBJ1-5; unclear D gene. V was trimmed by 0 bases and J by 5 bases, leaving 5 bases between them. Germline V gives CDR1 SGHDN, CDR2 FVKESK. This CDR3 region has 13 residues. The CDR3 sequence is CASSQDRYQPQHF. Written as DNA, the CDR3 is TGTGCCAGCAGCCAAGACAGGTATCAGCCCCAGCATTTT.

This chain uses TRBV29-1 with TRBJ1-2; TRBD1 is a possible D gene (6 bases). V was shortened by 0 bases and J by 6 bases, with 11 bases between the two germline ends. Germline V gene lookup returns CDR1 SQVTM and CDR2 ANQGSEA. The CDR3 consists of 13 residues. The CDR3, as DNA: TGCAGCGTTGAAGAAGGCAGGGGTAATGGCTACACCTTC. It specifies CSVEEGRGNGYTF. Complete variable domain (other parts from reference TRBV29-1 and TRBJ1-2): SAVISQKPSRDICQRGTSLTIQCQVDSQVTMMFWYRQQPGQSLTLIATANQGSEATYESGFVIDKFPISRPNLTFSTLTVSNMSPEDSSIYLCSVEEGRGNGYTFGSGTRLTVV.

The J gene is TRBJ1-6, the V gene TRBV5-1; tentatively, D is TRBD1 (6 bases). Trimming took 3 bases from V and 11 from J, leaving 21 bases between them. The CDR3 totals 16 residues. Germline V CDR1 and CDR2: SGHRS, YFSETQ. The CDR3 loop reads CASSSSYQGQIAPLHF. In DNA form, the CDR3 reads TGCGCCAGCAGCTCGTCCTATCAAGGACAGATTGCACCCCTCCACTTT.

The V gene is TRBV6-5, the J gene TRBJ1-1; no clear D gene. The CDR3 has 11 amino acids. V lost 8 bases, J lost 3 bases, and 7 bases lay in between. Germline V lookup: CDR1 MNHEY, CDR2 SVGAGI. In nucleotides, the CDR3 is TGTGCCAGCGCGCCTTACACTGAAGCTTTCTTT. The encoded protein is CASAPYTEAFF.

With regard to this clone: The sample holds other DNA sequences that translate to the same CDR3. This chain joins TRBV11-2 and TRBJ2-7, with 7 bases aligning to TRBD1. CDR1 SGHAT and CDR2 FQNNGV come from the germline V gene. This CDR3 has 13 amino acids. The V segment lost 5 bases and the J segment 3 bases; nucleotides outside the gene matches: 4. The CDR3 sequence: CASSLRDSYEQYF. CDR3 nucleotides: TGTGCCAGCAGCCTCCGGGACAGCTACGAGCAGTACTTC.

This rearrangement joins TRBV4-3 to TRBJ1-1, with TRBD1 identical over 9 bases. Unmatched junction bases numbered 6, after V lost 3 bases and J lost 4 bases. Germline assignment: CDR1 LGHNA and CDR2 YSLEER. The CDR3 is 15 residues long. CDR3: CASSQGDREVTEAFF. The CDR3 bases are TGCGCCAGCAGCCAGGGGGACAGGGAAGTCACTGAAGCTTTCTTT.

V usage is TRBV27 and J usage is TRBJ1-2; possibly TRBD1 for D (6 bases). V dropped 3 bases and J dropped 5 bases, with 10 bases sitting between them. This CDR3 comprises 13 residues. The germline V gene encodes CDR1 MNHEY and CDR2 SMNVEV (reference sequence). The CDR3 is CASSFTQGYGYTF. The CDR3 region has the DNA TGTGCCAGCAGTTTCACCCAGGGGTATGGCTACACCTTC.

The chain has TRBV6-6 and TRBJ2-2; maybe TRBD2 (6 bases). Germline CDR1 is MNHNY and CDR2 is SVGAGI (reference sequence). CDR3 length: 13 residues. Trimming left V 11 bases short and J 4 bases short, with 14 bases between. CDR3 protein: CAHAGPSTGELFF. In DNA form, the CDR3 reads TGTGCCCACGCGGGGCCGAGCACCGGGGAGCTGTTTTTT.

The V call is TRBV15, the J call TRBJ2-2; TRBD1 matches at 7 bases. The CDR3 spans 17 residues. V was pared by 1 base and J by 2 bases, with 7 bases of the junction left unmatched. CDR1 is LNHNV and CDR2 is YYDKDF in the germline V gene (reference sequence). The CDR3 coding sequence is TGTGCCACCAGCAGAGGGTCCGGGACAGTCAACACCGGGGAGCTGTTTTTT. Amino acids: CATSRGSGTVNTGELFF.

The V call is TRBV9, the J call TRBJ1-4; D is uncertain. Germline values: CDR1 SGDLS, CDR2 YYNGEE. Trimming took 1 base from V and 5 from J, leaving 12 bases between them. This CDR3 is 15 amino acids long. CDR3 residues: CASSVSPAENEKLFF. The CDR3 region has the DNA TGTGCCAGCAGCGTAAGCCCCGCCGAAAATGAAAAACTGTTTTTT. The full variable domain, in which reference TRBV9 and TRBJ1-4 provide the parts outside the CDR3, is DSGVTQTPKHLITATGQRVTLRCSPRSGDLSVYWYQQSLDQGLQFLIQYYNGEERAKGNILERFSAQQFPDLHSELNLSSLELGDSALYFCASSVSPAENEKLFFGSGTQLSVL.

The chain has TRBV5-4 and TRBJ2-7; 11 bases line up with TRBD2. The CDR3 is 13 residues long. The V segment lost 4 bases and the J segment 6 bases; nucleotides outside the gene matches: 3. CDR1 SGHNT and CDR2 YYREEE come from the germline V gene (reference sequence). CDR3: CASSRTSGFEQYF. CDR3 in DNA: TGTGCCAGCAGCAGGACTAGCGGGTTCGAGCAGTACTTC.

CDR3 nucleotides: TGTGCCAGCAGCTTACGGAACCCGGGGAATCAGCCCCAGCATTTT. It specifies CASSLRNPGNQPQHF. This rearrangement joins TRBV7-8 to TRBJ1-5, with no clear D. The V and J ends lost 2 bases and 4 bases respectively, with 12 bases between them. Germline V gene sequence: CDR1 SGHVS, CDR2 FQNEAQ. The CDR3 totals 15 residues. Filled out from reference TRBV7-8 and TRBJ1-5, the complete variable domain reads GAGVSQSPRYKVAKRGQDVALRCDPISGHVSLFWYQQALGQGPEFLTYFQNEAQLDKSGLPSDRFFAERPEGSVSTLKIQRTQQEDSAVYLCASSLRNPGNQPQHFGDGTRLSIL.

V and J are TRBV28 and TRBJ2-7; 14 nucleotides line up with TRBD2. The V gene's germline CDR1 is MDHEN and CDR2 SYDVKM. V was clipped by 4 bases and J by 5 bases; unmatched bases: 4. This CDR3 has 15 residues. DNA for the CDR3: TGTGCCAGCAGTTCGCCGGGACTAGCGGGAGACGAGCAGTACTTC. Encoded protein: CASSSPGLAGDEQYF.

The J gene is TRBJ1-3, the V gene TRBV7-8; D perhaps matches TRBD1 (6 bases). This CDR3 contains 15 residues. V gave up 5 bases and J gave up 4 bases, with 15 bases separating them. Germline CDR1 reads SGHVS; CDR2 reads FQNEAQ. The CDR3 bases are TGTGCCAGCAGCGAAGGCAGGGGTTCAGGAAACACCATATATTTT. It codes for CASSEGRGSGNTIYF.